These 4 T cell receptor beta chains share one sample of origin, sequenced in a study of T-cell reconstitution after alpha-beta-depleted transplantation in children. As it was prepared, the TCRbeta library received unique molecular identifiers. MiXCR, applied by TCRdb to the PCR reads, yields one record per CDR3 protein. The repertoire holds about 540,000 distinct CDR3 sequences, with around 18% as singletons. The source material was PBMCs from the stem cell graft donor, sampled from the stem cell graft. The source of these receptors is a human donor who donated a stem cell graft to a child with acute lymphoblastic leukemia.

The chain uses TRBV5-1 and TRBJ2-5; a weak D match, TRBD1 (6 bases). This CDR3 comprises 17 residues. The germline gives CDR1 SGHRS, CDR2 YFSETQ. The ends were cut back, 5 bases at V and 4 bases at J, with 24 bases in the middle. CDR3 sequence reads: CASREGRGSLSTETQYF. In DNA, the CDR3 is TGCGCCAGCAGAGAGGGTAGGGGGAGCCTGTCGACAGAGACCCAGTACTTC.

The chain joins TRBV6-1 to TRBJ1-5, with D hard to call. Per germline, CDR1 MNHNS and CDR2 SASEGT. The CDR3 sequence is 17 residues long. Trimming stripped 8 bases from V and 0 bases from J, with 20 bases between. The CDR3 DNA sequence: TGTGCCAGCGTATCCCTGGACCCTCGGTATAGCAATCAGCCCCAGCATTTT. Translating gives CASVSLDPRYSNQPQHF.

The chain has TRBV5-5 and TRBJ1-1, with no clear D. Trimming took 4 bases from V and 1 from J, leaving 11 bases between them. The CDR3 contains 14 residues. CDR1 and CDR2 from the germline V gene are SGHKS and YYEKEE (reference sequence). The CDR3 coding sequence is TGTGCCAGCAGCCCCTGGGTCTCGAACACTGAAGCTTTCTTT. This gives the protein CASSPWVSNTEAFF.

For the CDR3, the DNA is TGTGCCAGCAGCGTAGAGGGACTAGCGGGAGCGGAAGATACGCAGTATTTT. This encodes CASSVEGLAGAEDTQYF. This chain links TRBV9 with TRBJ2-3; 14 nucleotides align to TRBD2. Looked up from germline, CDR1 is SGDLS and CDR2 is YYNGEE. This CDR3 has 17 amino acids. Germline trimming cut 0 bases from V and 5 bases from J; bases unmatched to any gene: 5.